The rows below give T cell receptor beta chains drawn from one sample of a study of T cells after yellow fever vaccination. One entry per CDR3 protein, called by TCRdb with MiXCR from the 5' RACE reads. The sample lists 110,000 to 150,000 distinct CDR3 sequences; 6.6% were seen once. The sequenced sample was CD4+ T cells sorted from PBMCs, obtained 10 days after the yellow fever booster vaccination. These receptors were collected from a man aged 25 to 40 who received the YFV17D yellow fever vaccine. The CDR3 runs from the conserved cysteine through the conserved F or W. D genes are given only for firm matches. Size tells how often a clone was seen (once, few, many) or the class of an expanded clone, and some rows leave it out.

>TRBV10-3|many|-|TRBJ2-2
TGTGCCATCAGTGAGGAGGGATTGATGACCGGGGAGCTGTTTTTT
CAISEEGLMTGELFF
>TRBV20-1|-|-|TRBJ2-3
TGCAGTGCTAGAAAGGGGCAGTCCGGAAATACGCAGTATTTT
CSARKGQSGNTQYF
>TRBV12-3/TRBV12-4|many|-|TRBJ2-1
TGTGCCAGCACCACCCCTCCTGGGGGTCTCTCCTACAATGAGCAGTTCTTC
CASTTPPGGLSYNEQFF
>TRBV20-1|-|-|TRBJ2-7
TGCAGTGCCGTAGGGGCGGAGCCAAGGTACTACGCGCAGTACTTC
CSAVGAEPRYYAQYF
>TRBV3-1|many|-|TRBJ2-1
TGTGCCAGCAGCAACAGCCAAGGGGCGAGATCCGAGCAGTTCTTC
CASSNSQGARSEQFF
>TRBV5-4|many|TRBD2|TRBJ2-5
TGTGCCAGCAGCCTAACCGGGACTACTAAAGAGACCCAGTACTTC
CASSLTGTTKETQYF
>TRBV7-2|many|TRBD1|TRBJ2-3
TGTGCCAGCAGCCGAATCTCCGGGACAGGGGTCACAGATACGCAGTATTTT
CASSRISGTGVTDTQYF
>TRBV7-2|many|TRBD1|TRBJ2-7
TGTGCCAGCAGCCTCCGTACCGGGACAGGGCGGAACGAGCAGTACTTC
CASSLRTGTGRNEQYF
>TRBV10-3|many|TRBD1|TRBJ2-3
TGTGCCATCAGCGGGACAGGTAGAGCAGATACGCAGTATTTT
CAISGTGRADTQYF
>TRBV28|many|-|TRBJ1-5
TGTGCCGGCCGGCGGGGGGGTAGCAATCAGCCCCAGCATTTT
CAGRRGGSNQPQHF
>TRBV15|-|-|TRBJ1-1
TGTGCCACCAGCAGAGTCGGGACGGGGAACACTGAAGCTTTCTTT
CATSRVGTGNTEAFF
>TRBV12-3/TRBV12-4|many|TRBD1|TRBJ2-1
TGTGCCAGCAGTCGTGAGACAGGGGCCTACAATGAGCAGTTCTTC
CASSRETGAYNEQFF
>TRBV7-2|many|-|TRBJ2-7
TGTGCCAGCAGCTTTACAAGCGAGCAGTACTTC
CASSFTSEQYF
>TRBV11-2|many|TRBD2|TRBJ2-1
TGTGCCAGCAGCTTACGGTGGGGCGGGAGAGCTTACAATGAGCAGTTCTTC
CASSLRWGGRAYNEQFF
>TRBV12-3/TRBV12-4|many|TRBD1|TRBJ2-3
TGTGCCAGCAGTTTGAAACAGGGGCTCGCCACAGATACGCAGTATTTT
CASSLKQGLATDTQYF
>TRBV4-3|many|TRBD1|TRBJ2-3
TGCGCCAGCAGCTTACAGGGGGCGCCACCAGATACGCAGTATTTT
CASSLQGAPPDTQYF
>TRBV3-1|-|TRBD1|TRBJ2-3
TGTGCCAGCAGCTACGGGACAGAGGGCACAGATACGCAGTATTTT
CASSYGTEGTDTQYF
>TRBV12-3/TRBV12-4|many|TRBD2|TRBJ2-2
TGTGCCAGCAGTTTTTTAGCGGGAGCCGGGGAGCTGTTTTTT
CASSFLAGAGELFF
>TRBV30|-|-|TRBJ2-2
TGTGCCTGTAGGGTCAGGGAGAACACCGGGGAGCTGTTTTTT
CACRVRENTGELFF
>TRBV5-1|many|TRBD2|TRBJ2-1
TGCGCCAGCAGCTTGGTCCCTAGCGGAGGTGAGCAGTTCTTC
CASSLVPSGGEQFF
>TRBV20-1|many|-|TRBJ2-1
TGCAGTACCCCTCGTAGCCGCGAGCAGTTCTTC
CSTPRSREQFF
>TRBV6-1|few|-|TRBJ2-2
TGTGCCAGCGGGACACCCCCCACGAACACCGGGGAGCTGTTTTTT
CASGTPPTNTGELFF
>TRBV11-2|few|-|TRBJ1-2
TGTGCCAGCAGCTTAATCGGACACACACGGGGGGGTGATGGCTACACCTTC
CASSLIGHTRGGDGYTF
>TRBV20-1|many|-|TRBJ2-1
TGCAGTGCTGAGGACAGCCGTTTCGCCTACAATGAGCAGTTCTTC
CSAEDSRFAYNEQFF
>TRBV5-1|many|TRBD1|TRBJ2-1
TGCGCCAGCAGCGAGCAGGGGGCAGACAATGAGCAGTTCTTC
CASSEQGADNEQFF
>TRBV7-2|-|TRBD1|TRBJ2-5
TGTGCCAGCAGCTTACTAGGGCAGGGGGTTGGGGAGACCCAGTACTTC
CASSLLGQGVGETQYF
>TRBV7-2|many|-|TRBJ2-5
TGTGCCAGCAGCTTAAGTTTGGGGGAGACCCAGTACTTC
CASSLSLGETQYF
>TRBV7-8|-|TRBD2|TRBJ2-7
TGTGCCAGCAGCTTAGTACGGTCAACTAGCGAGACTTACGAGCAGTACTTC
CASSLVRSTSETYEQYF
>TRBV12-3/TRBV12-4|few|-|TRBJ2-2
TGTGCCAGCAGTTTCAGGATCTCGAACACCGGGGAGCTGTTTTTT
CASSFRISNTGELFF
>TRBV11-1|few|-|TRBJ1-4
TGTGCCAGCAGCCCGCGGGACGGCCATACACAAGCAACTAATGAAAAACTGTTTTTT
CASSPRDGHTQATNEKLFF
>TRBV19|many|TRBD1|TRBJ1-2
TGTGCCAGTAGTAAGGACAGGGAAGACGGCTACACCTTC
CASSKDREDGYTF
>TRBV20-1|-|-|TRBJ2-7
TGCAGTGCTAGACTACCGGGACGAGACTACGAGCAGTACTTC
CSARLPGRDYEQYF
>TRBV5-1|many|-|TRBJ2-2
TGCGCCAGCGCCCACGGGCGGGAGAACACCGGGGAGCTGTTTTTT
CASAHGRENTGELFF
>TRBV5-1|many|TRBD1|TRBJ1-1
TGCGCCAGCAGCTCCGGGACAGGGGTTCCCAACACTGAAGCTTTCTTT
CASSSGTGVPNTEAFF
>TRBV19|many|-|TRBJ2-4
TGTGCCAGTAGTAACCAGGGCGGCATTCAGTACTTC
CASSNQGGIQYF
>TRBV7-2|few|TRBD2|TRBJ2-7
TGTGCCAGCAGCCCTTACTCTAGCGGCACCTACGAGCAGTACTTC
CASSPYSSGTYEQYF
>TRBV12-3/TRBV12-4|many|-|TRBJ2-6
TGTGCCAGCAGTACAGCATCTGGGGCCAACGTCCTGACTTTC
CASSTASGANVLTF
>TRBV3-1|-|-|TRBJ1-1
TGTGCCAGCAGCCAGGCGACAGCCACTGAAGCTTTCTTT
CASSQATATEAFF
>TRBV30|many|-|TRBJ2-7
TGTGCTTTCGGACGGTTCTACGAGCAGTACTTC
CAFGRFYEQYF
>TRBV10-3|-|-|TRBJ2-1
TGTGCCATCGCGGGCCAGAGCTCCAGTGAGCAGTTCTTC
CAIAGQSSSEQFF
>TRBV29-1|many|-|TRBJ2-3
TGCAGCGTTGTGGGGGACAACACAGATACGCAGTATTTT
CSVVGDNTDTQYF
>TRBV7-2|many|-|TRBJ2-7
TGTGCCAGCAGCTTAGCCAACGGGGGGCGGGACGAGCAGTACTTC
CASSLANGGRDEQYF
>TRBV20-1|many|-|TRBJ1-1
TGCAGTGCTAGGAGGGGCGCGGGGAACACTGAAGCTTTCTTT
CSARRGAGNTEAFF
>TRBV20-1|few|-|TRBJ1-5
TGCAGTGCCACCCGGGGGCTCAATCAGCCCCAGCATTTT
CSATRGLNQPQHF
>TRBV10-3|many|-|TRBJ2-7
TGTGCCATCAGTGAGGGCCTCCCCTACGAGCAGTACTTC
CAISEGLPYEQYF
>TRBV18|many|-|TRBJ1-4
TGTGCCAGCTCCCCACCAGCGGGGGCCGGAGAAAAACTGTTTTTT
CASSPPAGAGEKLFF
>TRBV3-1|few|TRBD2|TRBJ2-3
TGTGCCAGCAGCCAAGATCTGGCTAGCGGGAGTTTATATACGCAGTATTTT
CASSQDLASGSLYTQYF
>TRBV7-2|many|-|TRBJ2-3
TGTGCCAGCAGCTTAGTGTCGGGAGCAGATACGCAGTATTTT
CASSLVSGADTQYF
>TRBV5-1|many|-|TRBJ2-5
TGCGCCAGCAGCTTGGGGGGGACCTCGAGGGAGACCCAGTACTTC
CASSLGGTSRETQYF
>TRBV7-2|many|-|TRBJ1-3
TGTGCCAGCAGCTTAGCCCCGGGGAACACCATATATTTT
CASSLAPGNTIYF
>TRBV19|-|-|TRBJ2-1
TGTGCCAGTAGTGAGGGGGATGAGCAGTTCTTC
CASSEGDEQFF
>TRBV6-5|many|TRBD1|TRBJ1-6
TGTGCCAGCAGGAGCCGGAGGACAGGGGGCTCCTATAATTCACCCCTCCACTTT
CASRSRRTGGSYNSPLHF
>TRBV5-1|many|TRBD1|TRBJ2-5
TGCGCCAGCAGCTTTAGACAGGGCCAAGAGACCCAGTACTTC
CASSFRQGQETQYF
>TRBV7-2|many|TRBD1|TRBJ1-1
TGTGCCAGCAGTCGAGGGGGCCACAGCGGGACTGAAGCTTTCTTT
CASSRGGHSGTEAFF